The TCR beta chain described here comes from a study of T cells in Graves' hyperthyroidism and ophthalmopathy. Findings and limits, study-wide: Most expanded thyroid clonotypes above 0.001 recurred in blood.

The TCR beta CDR3 regions underwent amplification using RNA transcripts as the source. HTBI primers were employed in a first-round RT-PCR of the TCR CDR3. Via MiXCR, TCRdb re-called the multiplex PCR reads, giving one row per CDR3 protein. Of around 380,000 distinct CDR3 sequences listed, about 14% are singletons. In the case of this clonotype: The antigen remains unidentified.

Criteria for exclusion of patients were uncontrolled infection, other autoimmune disease, pregnancy or lactation. Diagnoses used clinical symptoms, serum thyroxine and TRAb, thyroid ultrasound and orbital computed tomography. The TCR comes from a man aged 30 to 45 with Graves' hyperthyroidism that later progressed to Graves' ophthalmopathy. Sequencing was carried out using blood.

Here the CDR3 DNA reads TGCGCCAGCAGCCAAGATGGGACGGAAACTAATGAAAAACTGTTTTTT. Translating gives CASSQDGTETNEKLFF. The J gene is TRBJ1-4, the V gene TRBV4-1, with a weak D call TRBD1 (5 bases). CDR1 is MGHRA and CDR2 is YSYEKL in the germline V gene. CDR3 length: 16 amino acids. Trimming left V 0 bases short and J 1 base short, with 9 bases between.